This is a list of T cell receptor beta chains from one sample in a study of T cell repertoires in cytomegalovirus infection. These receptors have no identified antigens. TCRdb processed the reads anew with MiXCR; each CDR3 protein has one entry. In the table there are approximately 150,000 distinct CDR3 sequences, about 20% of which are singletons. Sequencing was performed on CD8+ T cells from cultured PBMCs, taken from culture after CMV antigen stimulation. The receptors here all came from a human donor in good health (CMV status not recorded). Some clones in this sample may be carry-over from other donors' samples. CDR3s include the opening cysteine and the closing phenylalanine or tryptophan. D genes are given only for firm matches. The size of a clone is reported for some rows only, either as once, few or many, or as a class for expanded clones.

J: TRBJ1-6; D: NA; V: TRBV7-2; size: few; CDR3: CASSLGSSYNSPLHF; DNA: TGTGCCAGCAGCTTAGGGAGCTCCTATAATTCACCCCTCCACTTT
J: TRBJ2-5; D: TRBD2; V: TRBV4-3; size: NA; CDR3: CASSQVGGSGETQYF; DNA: TGCGCCAGCAGCCAAGTGGGGGGGTCCGGCGAGACCCAGTACTTC
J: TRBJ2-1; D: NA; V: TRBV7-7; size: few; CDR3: CASSPGLPNNEQFF; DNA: TGTGCCAGCAGTCCGGGACTGCCGAACAATGAGCAGTTCTTC
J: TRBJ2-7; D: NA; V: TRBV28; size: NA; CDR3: CASSPTRGLYEQYF; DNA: TGTGCCAGCAGTCCCACCCGGGGACTCTACGAGCAGTACTTC
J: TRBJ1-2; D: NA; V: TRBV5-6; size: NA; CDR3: CASSLGTVSYYGYTF; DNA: TGTGCCAGCAGCTTGGGGACAGTCTCATACTATGGCTACACCTTC
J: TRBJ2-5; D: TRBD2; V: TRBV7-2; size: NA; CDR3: CASSLAEGLGGETQYF; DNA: TGTGCCAGCAGCTTAGCCGAGGGTCTGGGAGGGGAGACCCAGTACTTC
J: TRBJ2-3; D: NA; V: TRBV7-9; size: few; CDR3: CASSLGHPEKDTQYF; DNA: TGTGCCAGCAGCTTGGGACACCCGGAGAAAGATACGCAGTATTTT
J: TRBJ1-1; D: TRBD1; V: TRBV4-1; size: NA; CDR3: CASSQRRTGVTEAFF; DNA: TGCGCCAGCAGCCAAAGAAGGACAGGGGTTACTGAAGCTTTCTTT
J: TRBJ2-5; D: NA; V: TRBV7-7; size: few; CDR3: CASSPHDGHPGTQYF; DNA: TGTGCTAGCAGCCCCCACGATGGACACCCCGGGACCCAGTACTTC
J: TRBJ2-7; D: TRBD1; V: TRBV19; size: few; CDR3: CASSIGGQAYEQYF; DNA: TGTGCCAGTAGTATAGGGGGACAGGCCTACGAGCAGTACTTC
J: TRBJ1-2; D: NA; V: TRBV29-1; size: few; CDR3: CSVEDRLGYTF; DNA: TGCAGCGTTGAAGATAGGCTGGGCTACACCTTC
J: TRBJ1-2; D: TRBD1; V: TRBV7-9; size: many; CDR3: CASSPGQGNYGYTF; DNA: TGTGCCAGCAGCCCGGGACAGGGGAACTATGGCTACACCTTC
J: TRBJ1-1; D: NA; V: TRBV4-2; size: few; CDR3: CASSPGTTGTEAFF; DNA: TGTGCCAGCAGCCCCGGGACAACTGGAACTGAAGCTTTCTTT
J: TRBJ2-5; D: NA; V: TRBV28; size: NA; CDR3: CASSSLRRAVWEETQYF; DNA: TGTGCCAGCAGCTCCCTTAGACGAGCGGTGTGGGAAGAGACCCAGTACTTC
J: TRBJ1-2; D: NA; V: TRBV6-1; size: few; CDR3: CASSRQTQSRGYTF; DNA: TGTGCCAGCAGTCGTCAGACCCAGTCACGAGGCTACACCTTC
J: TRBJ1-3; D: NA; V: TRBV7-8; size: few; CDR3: CASSLGVGSGNTIYF; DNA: TGTGCCAGCAGCTTAGGGGTGGGCAGTGGAAACACCATATATTTT
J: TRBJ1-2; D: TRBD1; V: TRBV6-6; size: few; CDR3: CASSYTGQGAGYGYTF; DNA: TGTGCCAGCAGTTACACTGGACAGGGGGCAGGCTATGGCTACACCTTC
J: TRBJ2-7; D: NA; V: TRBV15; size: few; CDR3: CATSGGFLEGGGYEQYF; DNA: TGTGCCACCAGCGGGGGCTTCCTTGAGGGGGGAGGCTACGAGCAGTACTTC
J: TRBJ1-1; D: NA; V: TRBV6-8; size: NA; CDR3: CASSYSNGGRAFF; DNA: TGTGCCAGCAGTTACTCGAACGGAGGGAGAGCTTTCTTT
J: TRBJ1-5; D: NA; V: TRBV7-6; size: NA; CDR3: CASSLAAEEHNQPQHF; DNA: TGTGCCAGCAGCCTAGCGGCAGAAGAACACAATCAGCCCCAGCATTTT
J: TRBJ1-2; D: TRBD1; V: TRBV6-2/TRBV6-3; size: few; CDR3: CASRDRGHGYTF; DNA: TGTGCCAGCAGGGACAGGGGGCATGGCTACACCTTC
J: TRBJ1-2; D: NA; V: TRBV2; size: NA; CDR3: CARPGPPLGYTF; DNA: TGTGCCAGACCCGGGCCCCCACTTGGCTACACCTTC
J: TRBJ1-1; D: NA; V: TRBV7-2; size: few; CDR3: CASSQGGSNTEAFF; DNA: TGTGCCAGCAGCCAAGGTGGATCGAACACTGAAGCTTTCTTT
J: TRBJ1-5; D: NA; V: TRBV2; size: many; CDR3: CASSATEEEGYDFSNQPQHF; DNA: TGTGCCAGCAGTGCAACCGAGGAGGAGGGTTATGATTTTAGCAATCAGCCCCAGCATTTT
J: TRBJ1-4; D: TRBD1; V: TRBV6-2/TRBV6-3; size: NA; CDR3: CASSYSWDSQVPNEKLFF; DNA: TGTGCCAGCAGTTACTCGTGGGACAGCCAAGTTCCTAATGAAAAACTGTTTTTT
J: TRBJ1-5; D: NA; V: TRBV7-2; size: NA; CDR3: CASSLWSQPHQPQHF; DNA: TGTGCCAGCAGCTTATGGTCACAGCCCCATCAGCCCCAGCATTTT